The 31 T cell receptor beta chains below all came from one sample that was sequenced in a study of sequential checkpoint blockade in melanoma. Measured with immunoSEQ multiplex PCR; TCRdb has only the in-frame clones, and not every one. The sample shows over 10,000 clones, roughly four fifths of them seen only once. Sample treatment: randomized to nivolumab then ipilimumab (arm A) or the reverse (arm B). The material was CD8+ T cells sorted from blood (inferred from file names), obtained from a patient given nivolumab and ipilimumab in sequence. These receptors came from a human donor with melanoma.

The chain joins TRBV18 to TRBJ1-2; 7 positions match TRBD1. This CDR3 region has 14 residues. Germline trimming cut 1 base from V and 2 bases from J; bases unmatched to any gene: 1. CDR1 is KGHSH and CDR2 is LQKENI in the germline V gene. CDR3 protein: CASSPQGQNYGYTF. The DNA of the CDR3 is TGTGCCAGCTCACCACAGGGACAGAACTATGGCTACACCTTC.

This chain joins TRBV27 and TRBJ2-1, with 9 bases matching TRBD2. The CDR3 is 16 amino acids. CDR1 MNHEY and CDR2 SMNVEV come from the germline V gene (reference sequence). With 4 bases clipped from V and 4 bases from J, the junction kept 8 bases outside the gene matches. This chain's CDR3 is CASSSPGSGGYNEQFF. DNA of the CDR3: TGTGCCAGCAGTTCCCCCGGTAGCGGGGGTTACAATGAGCAGTTCTTC.

As DNA, the CDR3 is TGTGCCAGCAGCGGGGGGTTGCAGTTCTTC. This sequence encodes CASSGGLQFF. The chain couples TRBV28 to TRBJ2-1, with TRBD2 matching over 7 bases. The CDR3 contains 10 residues. V was pared by 6 bases and J by 12 bases, with 2 bases of the junction left unmatched. Germline V gene lookup returns CDR1 MDHEN and CDR2 SYDVKM.

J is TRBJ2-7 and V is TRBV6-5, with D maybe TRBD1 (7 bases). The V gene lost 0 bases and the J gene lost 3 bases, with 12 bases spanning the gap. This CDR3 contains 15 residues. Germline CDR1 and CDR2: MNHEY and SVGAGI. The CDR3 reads CASSYSAGGYYEQYF. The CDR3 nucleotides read TGTGCCAGCAGTTACTCTGCAGGGGGGTACTACGAGCAGTACTTC.

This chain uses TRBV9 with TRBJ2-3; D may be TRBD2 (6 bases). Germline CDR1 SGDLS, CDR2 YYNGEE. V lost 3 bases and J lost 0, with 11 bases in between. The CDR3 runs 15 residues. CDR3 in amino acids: CASSGDGTSTDTQYF. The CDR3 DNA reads TGTGCCAGCAGCGGAGACGGGACTAGCACAGATACGCAGTATTTT. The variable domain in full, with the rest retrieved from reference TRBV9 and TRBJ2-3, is DSGVTQTPKHLITATGQRVTLRCSPRSGDLSVYWYQQSLDQGLQFLIQYYNGEERAKGNILERFSAQQFPDLHSELNLSSLELGDSALYFCASSGDGTSTDTQYFGPGTRLTVL.

The CDR3 nucleotides are TGTGCCAGCAGCTTGGTGCAGGGAACCTACGAGCAGTACTTC. Its translation is CASSLVQGTYEQYF. The gene calls are TRBV5-4 and TRBJ2-7; perhaps TRBD1 as D (5 bases). The CDR3 is made up of 14 amino acids. Trimming removed 0 bases from V and 2 bases from J, with 9 bases in between. Looked up from germline, CDR1 is SGHNT and CDR2 is YYREEE (reference sequence).

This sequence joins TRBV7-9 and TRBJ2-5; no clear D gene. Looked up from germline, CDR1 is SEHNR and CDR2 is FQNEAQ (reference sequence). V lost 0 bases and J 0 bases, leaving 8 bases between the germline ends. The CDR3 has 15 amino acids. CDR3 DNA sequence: TGTGCCAGCAGCTTAGCGGTTGGCTACCAAGAGACCCAGTACTTC. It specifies CASSLAVGYQETQYF.

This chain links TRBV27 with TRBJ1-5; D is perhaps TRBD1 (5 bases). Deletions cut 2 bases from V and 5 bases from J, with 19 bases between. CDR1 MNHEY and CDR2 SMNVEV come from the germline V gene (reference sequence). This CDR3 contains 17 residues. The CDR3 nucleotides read TGTGCCAGCAGTTTAGGGGAGGGGAATCCGGGAGATCAGCCCCAGCATTTT. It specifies CASSLGEGNPGDQPQHF.

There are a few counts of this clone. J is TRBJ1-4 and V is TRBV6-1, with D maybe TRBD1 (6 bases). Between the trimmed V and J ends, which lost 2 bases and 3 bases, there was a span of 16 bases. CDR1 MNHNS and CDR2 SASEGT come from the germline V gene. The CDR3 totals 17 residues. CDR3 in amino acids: CASSEFQGTIPNEKLFF. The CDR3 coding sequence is TGTGCCAGCAGTGAATTCCAGGGGACGATCCCTAATGAAAAACTGTTTTTT.

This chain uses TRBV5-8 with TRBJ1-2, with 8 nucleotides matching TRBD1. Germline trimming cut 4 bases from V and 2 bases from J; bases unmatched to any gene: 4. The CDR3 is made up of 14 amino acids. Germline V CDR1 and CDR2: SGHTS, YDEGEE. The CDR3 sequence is CASSTGQANYGYTF. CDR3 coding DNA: TGTGCCAGCAGCACGGGACAGGCCAACTATGGCTACACCTTC. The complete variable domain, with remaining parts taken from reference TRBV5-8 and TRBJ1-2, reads EAGVTQSPTHLIKTRGQQATLRCSPISGHTSVYWYQQALGLGLQFLLWYDEGEERNRGNFPPRFSGRQFPNYSSELNVNALELEDSALYLCASSTGQANYGYTFGSGTRLTVV.

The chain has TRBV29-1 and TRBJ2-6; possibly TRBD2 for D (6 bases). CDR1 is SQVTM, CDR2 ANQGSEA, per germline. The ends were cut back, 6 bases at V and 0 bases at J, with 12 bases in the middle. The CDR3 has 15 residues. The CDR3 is CSVNDGSSGANVLTF. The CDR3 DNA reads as TGCAGCGTCAACGACGGGAGCTCTGGGGCCAACGTCCTGACTTTC. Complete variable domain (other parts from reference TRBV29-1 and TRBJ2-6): SAVISQKPSRDICQRGTSLTIQCQVDSQVTMMFWYRQQPGQSLTLIATANQGSEATYESGFVIDKFPISRPNLTFSTLTVSNMSPEDSSIYLCSVNDGSSGANVLTFGAGSRLTVL.

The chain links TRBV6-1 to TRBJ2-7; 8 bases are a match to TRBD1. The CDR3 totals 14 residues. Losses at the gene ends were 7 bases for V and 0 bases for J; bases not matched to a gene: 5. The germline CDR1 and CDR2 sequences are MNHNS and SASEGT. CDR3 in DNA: TGTGCCAGCACTTCGACAGGGGACTCCTACGAGCAGTACTTC. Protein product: CASTSTGDSYEQYF.

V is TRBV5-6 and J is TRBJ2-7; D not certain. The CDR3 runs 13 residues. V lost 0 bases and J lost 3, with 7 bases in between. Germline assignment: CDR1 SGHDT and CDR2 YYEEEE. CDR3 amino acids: CASSLVSFYEQYF. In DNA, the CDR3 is TGTGCCAGCAGCTTGGTCAGTTTCTACGAGCAGTACTTC.

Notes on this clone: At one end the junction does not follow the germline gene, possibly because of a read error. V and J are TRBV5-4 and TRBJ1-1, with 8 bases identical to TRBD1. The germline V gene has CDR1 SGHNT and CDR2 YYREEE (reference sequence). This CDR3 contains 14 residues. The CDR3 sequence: CASSATGENTEALF. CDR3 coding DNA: TGTGCCAGCAGCGCGACAGGGGAGAACACTGAAGCTCTCTTT.

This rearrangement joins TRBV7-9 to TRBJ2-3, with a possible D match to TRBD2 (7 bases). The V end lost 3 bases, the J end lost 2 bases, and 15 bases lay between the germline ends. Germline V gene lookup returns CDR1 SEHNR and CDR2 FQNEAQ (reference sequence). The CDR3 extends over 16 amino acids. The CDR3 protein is CASSLRRGPFTDTQYF. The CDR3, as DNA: TGTGCCAGCAGCTTGCGGCGGGGGCCTTTCACAGATACGCAGTATTTT.

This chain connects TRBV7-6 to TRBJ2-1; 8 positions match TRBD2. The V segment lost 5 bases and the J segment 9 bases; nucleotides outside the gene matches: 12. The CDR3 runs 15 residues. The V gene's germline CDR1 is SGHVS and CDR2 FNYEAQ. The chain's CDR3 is CASSPSGGGHSEQFF. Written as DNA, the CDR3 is TGTGCCAGCAGCCCGTCTGGCGGGGGGCACTCTGAGCAGTTCTTC.

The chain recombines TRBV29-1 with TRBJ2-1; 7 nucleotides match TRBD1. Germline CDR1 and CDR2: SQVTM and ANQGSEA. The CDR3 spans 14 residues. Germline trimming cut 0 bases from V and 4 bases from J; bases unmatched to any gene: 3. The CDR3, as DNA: TGCAGCGTTGAAGAGGGGACAGCATACAATGAGCAGTTCTTC. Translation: CSVEEGTAYNEQFF.

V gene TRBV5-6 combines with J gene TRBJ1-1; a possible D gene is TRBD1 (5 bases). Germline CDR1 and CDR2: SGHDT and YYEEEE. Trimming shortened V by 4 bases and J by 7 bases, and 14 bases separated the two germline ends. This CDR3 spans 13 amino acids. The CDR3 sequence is CASSALTGLEAFF. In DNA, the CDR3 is TGTGCCAGCAGCGCGCTAACAGGCCTTGAAGCTTTCTTT.

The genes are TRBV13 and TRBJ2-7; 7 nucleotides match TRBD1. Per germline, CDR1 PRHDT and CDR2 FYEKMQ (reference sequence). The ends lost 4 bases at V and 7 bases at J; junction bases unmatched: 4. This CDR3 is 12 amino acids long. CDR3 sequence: CASSSQGREQYF. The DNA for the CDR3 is TGTGCCAGCAGCTCACAGGGGCGGGAGCAGTACTTC.

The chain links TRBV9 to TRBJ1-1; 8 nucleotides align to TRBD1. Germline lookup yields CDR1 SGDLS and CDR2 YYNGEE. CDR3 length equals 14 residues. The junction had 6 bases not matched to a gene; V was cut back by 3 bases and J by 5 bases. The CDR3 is CASSGTRGRTEAFF. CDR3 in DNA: TGTGCCAGCAGCGGGACCAGGGGGCGGACTGAAGCTTTCTTT. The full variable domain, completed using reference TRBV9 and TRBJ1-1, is DSGVTQTPKHLITATGQRVTLRCSPRSGDLSVYWYQQSLDQGLQFLIQYYNGEERAKGNILERFSAQQFPDLHSELNLSSLELGDSALYFCASSGTRGRTEAFFGQGTRLTVV.

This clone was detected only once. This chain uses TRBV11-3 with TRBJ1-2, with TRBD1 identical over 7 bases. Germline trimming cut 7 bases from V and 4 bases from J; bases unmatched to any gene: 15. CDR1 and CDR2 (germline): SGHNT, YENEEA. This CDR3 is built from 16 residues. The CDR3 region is CASTLSLGTEAYGYTF. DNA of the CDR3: TGTGCCAGCACCCTAAGCTTGGGGACAGAAGCCTATGGCTACACCTTC.

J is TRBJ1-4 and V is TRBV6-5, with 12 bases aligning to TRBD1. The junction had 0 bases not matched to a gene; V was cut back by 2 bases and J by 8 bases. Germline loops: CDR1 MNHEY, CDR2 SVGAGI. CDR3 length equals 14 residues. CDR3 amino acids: CASSYGTGGEKLFF. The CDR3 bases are TGTGCCAGCAGTTACGGGACAGGGGGCGAAAAACTGTTTTTT.

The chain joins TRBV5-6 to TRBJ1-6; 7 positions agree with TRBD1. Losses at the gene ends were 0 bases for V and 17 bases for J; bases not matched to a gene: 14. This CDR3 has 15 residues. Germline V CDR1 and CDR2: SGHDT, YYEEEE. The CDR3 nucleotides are TGTGCCAGCAGCTTGGCCTATGGGACAGCCCGTGTTTTCCACTTT. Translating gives CASSLAYGTARVFHF.

The CDR3 loop is CASSITSGSYEQYF. DNA for the CDR3: TGTGCCAGTAGTATAACTTCGGGTTCCTACGAGCAGTACTTC. The rearrangement uses TRBV19 and TRBJ2-7, with D uncertain. Germline V CDR1 and CDR2: LNHDA, SQIVND (reference sequence). The CDR3 contains 14 residues. V shed 2 bases and J shed 1 base, with 9 bases lying between them.

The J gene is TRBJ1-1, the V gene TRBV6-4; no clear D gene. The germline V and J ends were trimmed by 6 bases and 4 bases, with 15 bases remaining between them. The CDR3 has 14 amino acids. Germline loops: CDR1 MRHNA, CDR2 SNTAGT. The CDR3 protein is CASRESTLGTEAFF. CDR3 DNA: TGTGCCAGCAGGGAGAGTACTTTGGGCACTGAAGCTTTCTTT.

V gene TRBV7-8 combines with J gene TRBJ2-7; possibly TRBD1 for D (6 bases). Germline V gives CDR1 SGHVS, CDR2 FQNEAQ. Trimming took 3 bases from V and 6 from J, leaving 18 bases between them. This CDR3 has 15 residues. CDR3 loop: CASSFFQGPRPEQYF. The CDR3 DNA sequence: TGTGCCAGCAGCTTTTTCCAGGGGCCCCGTCCCGAGCAGTACTTC.

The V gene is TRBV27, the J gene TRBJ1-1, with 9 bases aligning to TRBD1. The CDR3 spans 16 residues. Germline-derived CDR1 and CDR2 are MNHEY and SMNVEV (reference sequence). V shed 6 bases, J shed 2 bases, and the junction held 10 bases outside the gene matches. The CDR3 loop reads CASSNGQGRFNTEAFF. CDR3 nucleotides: TGTGCCAGCAGCAATGGACAGGGGAGGTTTAACACTGAAGCTTTCTTT.

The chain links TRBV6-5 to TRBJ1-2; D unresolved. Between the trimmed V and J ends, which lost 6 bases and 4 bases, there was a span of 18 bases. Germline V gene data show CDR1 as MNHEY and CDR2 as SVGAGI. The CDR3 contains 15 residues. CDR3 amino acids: CASRALNLGAYGYTF. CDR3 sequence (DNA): TGTGCCAGCAGGGCTCTTAACCTGGGCGCCTATGGCTACACCTTC.

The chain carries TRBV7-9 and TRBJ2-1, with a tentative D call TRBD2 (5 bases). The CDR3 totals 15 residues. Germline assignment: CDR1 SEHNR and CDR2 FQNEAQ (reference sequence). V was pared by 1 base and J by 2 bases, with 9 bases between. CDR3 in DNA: TGTGCCAGCAGCTTAGGTCCAGCGGCCTACAATGAGCAGTTCTTC. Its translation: CASSLGPAAYNEQFF.

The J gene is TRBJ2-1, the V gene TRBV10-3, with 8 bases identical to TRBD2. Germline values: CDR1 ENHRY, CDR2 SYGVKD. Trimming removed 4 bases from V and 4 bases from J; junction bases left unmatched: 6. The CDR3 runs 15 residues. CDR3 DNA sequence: TGTGCCATCAGTGCCGGGGGGGGGCAGTACAATGAGCAGTTCTTC. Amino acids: CAISAGGGQYNEQFF.

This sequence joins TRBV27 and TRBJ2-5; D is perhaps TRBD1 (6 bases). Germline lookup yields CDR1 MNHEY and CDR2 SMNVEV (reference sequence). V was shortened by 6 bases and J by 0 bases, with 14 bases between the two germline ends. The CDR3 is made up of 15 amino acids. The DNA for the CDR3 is TGTGCCAGCAGACGTGGCAGGGGTAACCAAGAGACCCAGTACTTC. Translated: CASRRGRGNQETQYF.